Here is one TCR beta chain with its context. This CDR3 spans 12 amino acids. V shed 3 bases and J shed 6 bases, with 6 bases lying between them. In germline, CDR1 is SNHLY, CDR2 FYNNEI. Naive CD8 cells lacked CD45RO and underwent positive selection for CCR7, leaving out terminally differentiated effector memory CD45RA+ cells. Data came from immunoSEQ multiplex PCR; TCRdb stores just in-frame clones and leaves some out. The sample records some 2.1 million clones, roughly 94% being singletons. The data stem from a study of shared clonotypes between healthy human individuals. The sample was naive CD8+ T cells sorted from blood. The rearrangement joins TRBV2 to TRBJ1-5; the D is unclear. This clonotype was obtained from a man between 18 and 29 years old in good health. The CDR3 region is CASSDKVQPQHF. DNA of the CDR3: TGTGCCAGCAGTGACAAGGTTCAGCCCCAGCATTTT.